The 10 T cell receptor beta chains presented below share a single source sample, sequenced in a study of neurological immune-mediated disorders. TCRdb recomputed calls from the 5' RACE reads with MiXCR, one row per CDR3 protein. The sample holds under 70,000 distinct CDR3 sequences; 2.5% to 4% are singletons and the top ten take around 5.5%. Specimen: PBMCs. These receptors came from a woman aged 45-65 years with multiple sclerosis.

This clonotype has at least ten counts. V gene TRBV5-1 combines with J gene TRBJ2-5; the match to TRBD2 covers 7 bases. In germline, CDR1 is SGHRS, CDR2 YFSETQ. CDR3 length equals 16 residues. J lost 5 bases, V lost 4 bases, and 14 bases had no gene match. The CDR3 bases are TGCGCCAGCAGCCCGGGACTAACTTTATCCGTTGAGACCCAGTACTTC. Residues: CASSPGLTLSVETQYF. Full variable domain (rest looked up from reference TRBV5-1 and TRBJ2-5): KAGVTQTPRYLIKTRGQQVTLSCSPISGHRSVSWYQQTPGQGLQFLFEYFSETQRNKGNFPGRFSGRQFSNSRSEMNVSTLELGDSALYLCASSPGLTLSVETQYFGPGTRLLVL.

Concerning this clonotype itself: Just one base apart from a much larger clone, this may be a read error. This CDR3 is CSARSEGGQETQYF. Here the CDR3 DNA reads TGCAGTGCTAGATCGGAGGGGGGCCAAGAGACCCAGTACTTC. The J gene is TRBJ2-5, the V gene TRBV20-1, with D perhaps given as TRBD1 or TRBD2 (6 bases each). This CDR3 is built from 14 residues. The V gene lost 2 bases and the J gene lost 1 base, with 11 bases spanning the gap. CDR1 is DFQATT, CDR2 SNEGSKA, per germline (reference sequence).

This clonotype is medium-sized by share. The chain carries TRBV20-1 and TRBJ2-1; 12 bases fit TRBD2. Germline-derived CDR1 and CDR2 are DFQATT and SNEGSKA (reference sequence). CDR3 length equals 16 residues. After removal of 4 bases from V and 6 bases from J, the junction contained 10 bases not matched to a gene. CDR3: CSATSGGASSTNEQFF. The CDR3 bases are TGCAGTGCTACTAGCGGGGGGGCAAGTTCCACCAATGAGCAGTTCTTC.

There are many counts of this clonotype. The chain recombines TRBV27 with TRBJ1-1; TRBD1 matches 7 bases. The germline V gene has CDR1 MNHEY and CDR2 SMNVEV (reference sequence). V shed 2 bases and J 5 bases; nucleotides not matched to a gene: 8. The CDR3 has 15 residues. The CDR3 loop is CASSLEQGRGTEAFF. CDR3 bases: TGTGCCAGCAGTTTAGAGCAGGGCAGGGGGACTGAAGCTTTCTTT.

This clonotype was recorded many times. The gene calls are TRBV3-1 and TRBJ1-2; 7 bases fit TRBD1. Germline CDR1 and CDR2: LGHDT and YNNKEL (reference sequence). Germline trimming cut 3 bases from V and 4 bases from J; bases unmatched to any gene: 8. The CDR3 has 15 amino acids. Here the CDR3 DNA reads TGTGCCAGCAGCCATTCTGATGGGGACAGCTATGGCTACACCTTC. It encodes CASSHSDGDSYGYTF.

This clonotype is categorized as medium-sized. The chain uses TRBV5-1 and TRBJ2-1; D not certain. V gave up 0 bases and J gave up 0 bases, with 16 bases separating them. Germline assignment: CDR1 SGHRS and CDR2 YFSETQ. The CDR3 runs 18 residues. The DNA for the CDR3 is TGCGCCAGCAGCTTGGGGATACAAATACGGGTCTCCTACAATGAGCAGTTCTTC. Its translation: CASSLGIQIRVSYNEQFF.

This clonotype was recorded many times. The chain is built from TRBV20-1 and TRBJ1-3, with D unclear. The germline CDR1 and CDR2 sequences are DFQATT and SNEGSKA (reference sequence). This CDR3 is built from 15 residues. V lost 4 bases and J lost 0, with 13 bases in between. The CDR3 DNA is TGCAGTGCTACCAAGACGACACCCTCTGGAAACACCATATATTTT. It translates to CSATKTTPSGNTIYF.

This clonotype was counted ten times or more. The chain carries TRBV6-5 and TRBJ1-1; the D is unclear. With 7 bases removed from V and 1 base from J, the gap between germline ends came to 10 bases. CDR3 length: 13 residues. Germline CDR1 is MNHEY and CDR2 is SVGAGI. CDR3 protein: CASKRAGNTEAFF. CDR3 nucleotide sequence: TGTGCCAGCAAAAGGGCAGGGAACACTGAAGCTTTCTTT.

This clonotype was observed at least ten times. This chain links TRBV6-6 with TRBJ2-1; perhaps TRBD1 as D (5 bases). V was pared by 2 bases and J by 4 bases, with 6 bases between. Germline V gene sequence: CDR1 MNHNY, CDR2 SVGAGI (reference sequence). This CDR3 has 13 residues. The CDR3 DNA follows: TGTGCCAGCAGTTACGCAGGGTACAATGAGCAGTTCTTC. This codes for CASSYAGYNEQFF.

This clonotype was observed many times. The chain joins TRBV28 to TRBJ1-1; possible D gene TRBD1, 5 bases. Germline CDR1 MDHEN, CDR2 SYDVKM. The germline V and J ends were trimmed by 2 bases and 4 bases, with 17 bases remaining between them. The CDR3 spans 16 residues. The CDR3 sequence: CASSLPERGVRTEAFF. CDR3 DNA: TGTGCCAGCAGTTTACCCGAACGGGGCGTTCGCACTGAAGCTTTCTTT.